One T cell receptor beta chain is described in this entry. This record comes from a study of blood T cell repertoires in COVID-19. Study as a whole: Material from acute and convalescent COVID-19 was sourced from the United States, Italy and Spain. The analysed material was cDNA or gDNA that came from T cells, B-cell-depleted T cells, or PBMCs.

This CDR3 is built from 18 residues. V was trimmed by 7 bases and J by 0 bases, leaving 22 bases between them. The germline gives CDR1 MDHEN, CDR2 SYDVKM. Original data processing: Quantification of nucleated cells was approximated via reference gene primer amplification. Clones were sequenced by immunoSEQ multiplex PCR, and TCRdb holds only the in-frame ones, with some missing. V, J and clone size reflect that table, while D and trimming were determined from the DNA. The sample lists about 150,000 clones, 81% seen once, with 8.4% in the top ten. The receptor comes from a woman aged 55-70 years with active or convalescent COVID-19. This chain connects TRBV28 to TRBJ1-5, with D uncertain. The sequenced sample was peripheral blood. In DNA form, the CDR3 reads TGTGCCAGCACCCTCACAAGGGAGGAATATTATAGCAATCAGCCCCAGCATTTT. It translates to CASTLTREEYYSNQPQHF.